This T cell receptor (beta chain) was profiled in a study of OX40 agonist ivuxolimab in advanced cancers. CDR3 length: 13 residues. V lost 5 bases, J lost 10 bases, and 17 bases lay in between. Germline V lookup: CDR1 LGHNT, CDR2 FRNRAP. For this clone: Its antigen is currently unknown.

General study results and limits: Dosing at 0.1 to 3.0 mg/kg was accompanied by clonal expansion of CD4+ and CD8+ blood T cells by week 6. The expanded peripheral T cells' antigen specificity was not determined. With doses of 0.1-3.0 mg/kg, partial responders showed among the lowest clonal expansion.

Measured with immunoSEQ multiplex PCR; TCRdb has only the in-frame clones, and not every one. The sample yields about 29,000 clones, 80% to 85% seen once. The specimen comprised CD4+ or CD8+ T cells sorted from blood, sampled in a trial of the OX40 agonist ivuxolimab. The receptor's source is an adult with an advanced solid tumor such as melanoma, head and neck, liver or kidney cancer. The chain uses TRBV12-5 and TRBJ1-1, with D tentatively TRBD1 (5 bases). The CDR3 spells CASGPASGDGAFF. CDR3 DNA: TGTGCTAGTGGTCCCGCATCGGGGGATGGAGCTTTCTTT.